The 27 T cell receptor beta chains below were found in one sample sequenced in a study of naive CD8 T cells in extremely preterm neonates. The method was immunoSEQ multiplex PCR; TCRdb's version includes in-frame clones alone and lacks a portion of them. The table lists about 5,200 clones, 95% to 97% of them singletons. Sequencing was done on a sample of naive CD8+ T cells from blood. These TCRs come from a human donor in good health.

The rearrangement joins TRBV4-3 to TRBJ2-2, with 7 positions matching TRBD1. This CDR3 comprises 15 residues. Germline V CDR1 and CDR2: LGHNA, YSLEER. V trimming: 4 bases; J trimming: 6 bases; junction bases outside the gene matches: 8. As DNA, the CDR3 is TGCGCCAGCAGCCGGATATTAGGGGGCGCCGGGGAGCTGTTTTTT. Encoded protein: CASSRILGGAGELFF.

J is TRBJ2-2 and V is TRBV4-1, with 11 bases that match TRBD1. V lost 4 bases and J lost 7; bases outside the gene matches: 8. The CDR3 is 16 residues long. CDR1 is MGHRA and CDR2 is YSYEKL in the germline V gene. CDR3 in amino acids: CASSLPGQGANGELFF. The CDR3 DNA reads TGCGCCAGCAGCCTTCCCGGACAGGGGGCTAACGGGGAGCTGTTTTTT.

The count of this clone is one. The CDR3 DNA reads as TGTGCCAGTAGTATCGGGACTAGCGGGGGGTGGAATGAGCAGTTCTTC. Residues: CASSIGTSGGWNEQFF. This chain links TRBV19 with TRBJ2-1, with 15 positions matching TRBD2. The CDR3 covers 16 residues. Per germline, CDR1 LNHDA and CDR2 SQIVND (reference sequence). V lost 3 bases and J lost 7; bases outside the gene matches: 4.

The gene calls are TRBV7-9 and TRBJ1-1; possibly TRBD1 for D (6 bases). Trimming pared 4 bases from V and 2 bases from J, leaving 8 bases between. In germline, CDR1 is SEHNR, CDR2 FQNEAQ (reference sequence). The CDR3 is 13 residues long. The CDR3 loop is CASSYGTNTEAFF. For the CDR3, the DNA is TGTGCCAGCAGCTACGGGACAAACACTGAAGCTTTCTTT.

The chain joins TRBV7-6 to TRBJ2-3; TRBD2 is a possible D gene (5 bases). V dropped 3 bases and J dropped 3 bases, with 10 bases sitting between them. Germline V gene data show CDR1 as SGHVS and CDR2 as FNYEAQ. The CDR3 totals 14 residues. The CDR3 is CASSFYGVTDTQYF. DNA of the CDR3: TGTGCCAGCAGCTTTTACGGGGTTACAGATACGCAGTATTTT.

This clone was detected only a few times. The junction shows a germline mismatch at one end, possibly a read error. This rearrangement joins TRBV7-9 to TRBJ2-7; D gene unclear. The length of the CDR3 is 12 residues. Germline V gives CDR1 SEHNR, CDR2 FQNEAQ (reference sequence). This CDR3 reads CASSDAEPFGFF. The CDR3 bases are TGTGCCAGCAGCGACGCGGAGCCATTCGGGTTCTTC.

The chain employs TRBV6-5 and TRBJ2-2, with D perhaps TRBD2 (5 bases). CDR3 length equals 14 residues. Trimming took off 0 bases at V and 6 bases at J, with 8 bases between the two ends. Germline values: CDR1 MNHEY, CDR2 SVGAGI. CDR3 protein: CASSYSSGSGELFF. In DNA, the CDR3 is TGTGCCAGCAGTTACTCTTCGGGATCCGGGGAGCTGTTTTTT.

This clone was counted once. The chain links TRBV7-2 to TRBJ1-5; the D gene is possibly TRBD1 (5 bases). V lost 3 bases and J lost 0, with 9 bases in between. This CDR3 has 15 amino acids. Germline V lookup: CDR1 SGHTA, CDR2 FQGNSA. As DNA, the CDR3 is TGTGCCAGCAGCTTGACAGTCTATAGCAATCAGCCCCAGCATTTT. Translated: CASSLTVYSNQPQHF.

The CDR3: CASSRATNYNEQFF. CDR3 sequence (DNA): TGTGCCAGCAGTCGAGCTACCAACTACAATGAGCAGTTCTTC. The V and J genes are TRBV27 and TRBJ2-1; D unresolved. The germline V gene has CDR1 MNHEY and CDR2 SMNVEV (reference sequence). With 5 bases removed from V and 3 bases from J, the gap between germline ends came to 11 bases. CDR3 length equals 14 residues.

V usage is TRBV6-6 and J usage is TRBJ1-2; 7 positions agree with TRBD1. V was clipped by 2 bases and J by 5 bases; unmatched bases: 11. This CDR3 spans 16 amino acids. Looked up from germline, CDR1 is MNHNY and CDR2 is SVGAGI (reference sequence). As DNA, the CDR3 is TGTGCCAGCAGTTACACCCCAAGAGGGGGCGATTATGGCTACACCTTC. It translates to CASSYTPRGGDYGYTF.

Turning to this clone: The sample contains more than one DNA sequence encoding this CDR3. This chain joins TRBV19 and TRBJ1-5; 11 bases agree with TRBD1. V trimming: 3 bases; J trimming: 7 bases; junction bases outside the gene matches: 2. The germline V gene encodes CDR1 LNHDA and CDR2 SQIVND (reference sequence). The CDR3 runs 14 residues. CDR3 in DNA: TGTGCCAGTAGTATCCGGGACAGGGGGCAGCCCCAGCATTTT. Its translation: CASSIRDRGQPQHF. Based on the CDR3 plus reference TRBV19 and TRBJ1-5, the full variable domain is DGGITQSPKYLFRKEGQNVTLSCEQNLNHDAMYWYRQDPGQGLRLIYYSQIVNDFQKGDIAEGYSVSREKKESFPLTVTSAQKNPTAFYLCASSIRDRGQPQHFGDGTRLSIL.

The V gene is TRBV14, the J gene TRBJ1-2; D may be TRBD1 (5 bases). Trimming shortened V by 3 bases and J by 8 bases, and 19 bases separated the two germline ends. This CDR3 is 15 amino acids long. Per the germline V gene, CDR1 is SGHDN and CDR2 is FVKESK. CDR3 nucleotides: TGTGCCAGCAGCCAGGCTCCGGGACTCCGGAACGGCTACACCTTC. The encoded protein is CASSQAPGLRNGYTF.

The rearrangement links TRBV7-9 to TRBJ1-1, with D possibly TRBD1 on 6 matching bases. Trimming took off 2 bases at V and 5 bases at J, with 18 bases between the two ends. The germline V gene encodes CDR1 SEHNR and CDR2 FQNEAQ (reference sequence). This CDR3 has 16 residues. CDR3 nucleotides: TGTGCCAGCAGCTTAAGTTTCTCGGGGGGCTCGACTGAAGCTTTCTTT. Its protein product is CASSLSFSGGSTEAFF.

The chain couples TRBV7-8 to TRBJ2-2; possibly TRBD1 for D (6 bases). The V gene lost 1 base and the J gene lost 1 base, with 7 bases spanning the gap. Germline V gene lookup returns CDR1 SGHVS and CDR2 FQNEAQ. The CDR3 sequence is 15 residues long. The CDR3 DNA reads as TGTGCCAGCAGCTTAGAACAGGGGAACACCGGGGAGCTGTTTTTT. This translates into CASSLEQGNTGELFF.

The V and J genes are TRBV6-6 and TRBJ1-1, with 7 bases lining up with TRBD1. The CDR3 sequence is 12 residues long. V shed 4 bases and J 4 bases; nucleotides not matched to a gene: 0. CDR1 is MNHNY and CDR2 is SVGAGI in the germline V gene (reference sequence). The CDR3 protein is CASSWTGTEAFF. The CDR3 DNA is TGTGCCAGCAGTTGGACAGGCACTGAAGCTTTCTTT.

This chain joins TRBV19 and TRBJ2-2; D may be TRBD2 (5 bases). Germline assignment: CDR1 LNHDA and CDR2 SQIVND (reference sequence). Trimming left V 2 bases short and J 4 bases short, with 8 bases between. There are 14 residues in the CDR3. The CDR3 protein is CASSILAGTGELFF. The CDR3 region has the DNA TGTGCCAGTAGTATACTGGCGGGCACCGGGGAGCTGTTTTTT.

This chain uses TRBV2 with TRBJ1-6; 9 bases fit TRBD1. The J segment lost 5 bases and the V segment lost 7 bases, leaving 3 bases of the junction unmatched. Germline loops: CDR1 SNHLY, CDR2 FYNNEI. The CDR3 is 14 residues long. The CDR3 protein is CASKRTGDNSPLHF. For the CDR3, the DNA is TGTGCCAGCAAAAGGACAGGGGATAATTCACCCCTCCACTTT.

The chain joins TRBV5-1 to TRBJ1-1; unclear D gene. Germline V gene lookup returns CDR1 SGHRS and CDR2 YFSETQ. Trimming took off 0 bases at V and 8 bases at J, with 14 bases between the two ends. The CDR3 consists of 14 residues. The CDR3 region has the DNA TGCGCCAGCAGCTTGGAGAGCGGAAAGTCGGAAGCTTTCTTT. Its translation: CASSLESGKSEAFF.

J is TRBJ1-3 and V is TRBV6-5, with TRBD1 as a possible D gene (6 bases). Germline V gives CDR1 MNHEY, CDR2 SVGAGI. The V gene lost 5 bases and the J gene lost 4 bases, with 12 bases spanning the gap. The CDR3 has 14 residues. The chain's CDR3 is CASSPTQGGNTIYF. The CDR3 DNA reads TGTGCCAGCAGTCCAACACAGGGAGGAAACACCATATATTTT.

The rearrangement uses TRBV4-3 and TRBJ2-1; weak D call: TRBD2 (5 bases). The CDR3 runs 14 residues. V dropped 1 base and J dropped 8 bases, with 12 bases sitting between them. CDR1 LGHNA and CDR2 YSLEER come from the germline V gene. CDR3 nucleotide sequence: TGCGCCAGCAGCCAAGTAATGGGAGAGTATGAGCAGTTCTTC. This codes for CASSQVMGEYEQFF.

The V gene is TRBV27, the J gene TRBJ2-2, with a possible D match to TRBD2 (7 bases). Trimming stripped 6 bases from V and 7 bases from J, with 18 bases between. This CDR3 spans 15 amino acids. Germline CDR1 is MNHEY and CDR2 is SMNVEV (reference sequence). The CDR3 here is CASSLRGGRGGELFF. DNA of the CDR3: TGTGCCAGCAGCCTGAGGGGGGGGCGGGGCGGGGAGCTGTTTTTT.

This chain links TRBV6-6 with TRBJ1-1, with 7 bases aligning to TRBD1. CDR1 and CDR2 (germline): MNHNY, SVGAGI (reference sequence). Trimming at V came to 6 bases and at J to 0 bases, leaving 4 bases not matched to a gene. The CDR3 runs to 14 residues. In nucleotides, the CDR3 is TGTGCCAGCAGCCCCGGGACAGTGAACACTGAAGCTTTCTTT. This codes for CASSPGTVNTEAFF.

The chain links TRBV11-2 to TRBJ2-1; D is perhaps TRBD1 (6 bases). The germline CDR1 and CDR2 sequences are SGHAT and FQNNGV. V was pared by 5 bases and J by 6 bases, with 20 bases between. The CDR3 is 16 residues long. CDR3 loop: CASSPSQGGTRNEQFF. CDR3 nucleotide sequence: TGTGCCAGCAGCCCTAGTCAAGGGGGAACCCGCAATGAGCAGTTCTTC.

V gene TRBV27 combines with J gene TRBJ1-1; D gene uncertain. Trimming removed 2 bases from V and 4 bases from J, with 11 bases in between. CDR1 and CDR2 from the germline V gene are MNHEY and SMNVEV (reference sequence). The CDR3 sequence is 14 residues long. The CDR3 reads CASSLRMGVTEAFF. In nucleotides, the CDR3 is TGTGCCAGCAGTTTAAGGATGGGAGTCACTGAAGCTTTCTTT.

The rearrangement links TRBV28 to TRBJ1-1; possibly TRBD1 for D (6 bases). V was clipped by 3 bases and J by 2 bases, with 16 bases between them. The CDR3 covers 16 residues. CDR1 is MDHEN, CDR2 SYDVKM, per germline. In DNA, the CDR3 is TGTGCCAGCAGTTTTTACGGGTTCAGGGGAAACACTGAAGCTTTCTTT. Amino acid sequence: CASSFYGFRGNTEAFF.

The J gene is TRBJ1-5, the V gene TRBV15; D gene unclear. The CDR3 sequence is 14 residues long. V was shortened by 6 bases and J by 8 bases, with 17 bases between the two germline ends. Germline V gives CDR1 LNHNV, CDR2 YYDKDF (reference sequence). CDR3 protein: CATSRRDGGEPQHF. In DNA form, the CDR3 reads TGTGCCACCAGTAGACGGGATGGTGGGGAGCCCCAGCATTTT.

The rearrangement links TRBV5-8 to TRBJ1-1; TRBD1 agrees at 7 bases. Germline CDR1 and CDR2: SGHTS and YDEGEE. This CDR3 comprises 17 residues. The trim removed 2 bases at V and 0 bases at J, leaving 10 bases unmatched. The CDR3 DNA sequence: TGTGCCAGCAGCTTAGGGGGCGATCCCAACATGAACACTGAAGCTTTCTTT. Encoded protein: CASSLGGDPNMNTEAFF.